This T cell receptor (beta chain) derives from a study of breast tumors, draining lymph nodes, adjacent tissues (dated by TCRdb to the mid-2010s). Broadly, across the study: In breast cancer patients, the study compared the TCR beta repertoires of tumor, adjacent nontumor tissue and axillary lymph nodes. In human breast cancer, the study set out to evaluate how tumor, surrounding tissue and draining lymph node repertoires relate to one another and whether T cells may move between these sites. Overall study outcomes, separate from this receptor: A scenario in which most tumor T cells derive from the lymph node and then expand within tumor tissue was judged to be consistent with the data. The conclusion that tumor T cells originate in lymph nodes was framed as consistent with a hypothesis rather than directly demonstrated. In luminal-like breast cancer, tumor and nontumor tissue repertoires resembled each other significantly more than in basal-like breast cancer. Tumors showed preferential V and J gene usage, and their T-cell repertoire diversity fell below that of lymph nodes yet above that of nontumor tissue.

Lymph node samples came from the axillary draining lymph nodes of breast cancer patients. The reads were generated on an Illumina HiSeq 2000. Multiplex PCR amplification was used to build the TCR beta chain libraries. The amplified TCR beta chain products were analyzed by high-throughput sequencing. TCRdb reran the public reads through fastp at Q25 and MiXCR, keeping productive beta chains. All rows with the same CDR3 protein become a single entry with the most common DNA and genes. For this sample there are about 180,000 distinct CDR3 sequences; roughly 30% appear just once. About 3.9% of the sample rests with the top ten. From the germline V gene, CDR1 is SGHAT and CDR2 is FQNNGV. The CDR3 holds 13 amino acids from the cysteine to the phenylalanine. Solely the CDR3 DNA is kept, with 39 bases framed from the first base. V gives up 0 bases and J gives up 4 bases, and the segment between their germline ends measures 6 bases.

This clonotype was seen at least ten times. It has no known antigen specificity. Base qualities are missing; no much larger clone stands one base away. Here the chain combines TRBV11-2 and TRBJ1-2; the D gene remains uncertain. This TCR was sampled from a female donor with breast cancer. Some clones in this sample may be carry-over from other donors' samples. What was sequenced was axillary lymph node tissue. In nucleotides, the sequence is TGTGCCAGCAGCTTAGAGGGCATCTATGGCTACACCTTC. It translates to CASSLEGIYGYTF.